This T cell receptor (beta chain) originates from a study of T cell repertoires in cytomegalovirus infection. Across the whole study: Alongside well-studied HLA-B-restricted CMV epitopes, recently identified HLA-C-restricted CMV epitopes were also used. Matching HLA type and CMV infection were both indicated by public TCR beta signatures. Overall study results and limits: Dominating the ex vivo response were TCR beta clonotypes that were CMV-specific and HLA-C-restricted. Public TCR beta family frequency separated CMV-and-HLA carriers, including in an independent cohort.

TCRdb reanalysed the reads using MiXCR and keeps one entry per CDR3 protein. The sample includes approximately 350,000 distinct CDR3 sequences, around a third of them seen just once. The CDR3 has 11 residues. Trimming took 0 bases from V and 9 from J, leaving 5 bases between them. Germline V CDR1 and CDR2: MNHEY, SVGEGT. Concerning this clonotype itself: Its specificity is not known.

The sample in question was cultured PBMCs, obtained from culture after CMV antigen stimulation. The chain combines TRBV6-2 or TRBV6-3 with TRBJ2-5; D is undetermined. The sequence was collected from a human donor in good health (CMV status not recorded). Some clones in this sample may be carry-over from other donors' samples. The CDR3 DNA sequence: TGTGCCAGCAGTTACTCGGTTTCCCAGTACTTC. Protein sequence: CASSYSVSQYF.